This T cell receptor (beta chain) came from a study of blood T cell repertoires in COVID-19. Study-level background: PBMCs, B-cell-depleted T cells, or T cells provided the cDNA or gDNA that made up the material.

Using immunoSEQ multiplex PCR, the repertoire was profiled, and TCRdb retains in-frame clones only, with some absent. Among approximately 140,000 clones listed, less than 90% were seen once. The study drew participants aged about 18 to 89 years from fewer than 30 US areas. Germline V gene lookup returns CDR1 PRHDT and CDR2 FYEKMQ (reference sequence). The CDR3 loop spans 12 amino acids. With 3 bases clipped from V and 5 bases from J, the junction kept 1 base outside the gene matches. V gene TRBV13 combines with J gene TRBJ2-7, with 7 bases matching TRBD1. Sequencing input: PBMCs or T cells enriched from blood (not recorded which). The clonotype originates from a woman in her forties or fifties who had recovered from COVID-19. CDR3 residues: CASSLTGHEQYF. The CDR3 coding sequence is TGTGCCAGCAGCTTGACAGGGCACGAGCAGTACTTC.